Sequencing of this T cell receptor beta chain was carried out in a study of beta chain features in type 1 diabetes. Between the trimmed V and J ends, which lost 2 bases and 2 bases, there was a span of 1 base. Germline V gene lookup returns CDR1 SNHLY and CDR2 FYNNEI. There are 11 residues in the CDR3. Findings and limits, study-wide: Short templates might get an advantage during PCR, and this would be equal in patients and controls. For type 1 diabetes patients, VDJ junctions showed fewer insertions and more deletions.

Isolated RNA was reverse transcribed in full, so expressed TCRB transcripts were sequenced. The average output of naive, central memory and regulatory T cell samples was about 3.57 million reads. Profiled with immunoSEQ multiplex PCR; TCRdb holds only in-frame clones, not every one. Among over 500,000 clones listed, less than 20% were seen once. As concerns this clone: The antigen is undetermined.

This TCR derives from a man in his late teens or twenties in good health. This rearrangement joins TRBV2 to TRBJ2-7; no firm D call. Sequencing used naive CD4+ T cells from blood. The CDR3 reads CASSETYEQYF. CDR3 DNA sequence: TGTGCCAGCAGTGAAACCTACGAGCAGTACTTC.